This section outlines one T cell receptor beta chain sequence together with its context. No antigen is known for it. This CDR3 has 15 amino acids. Germline CDR1 and CDR2: MNHEY and SMNVEV (reference sequence). The V end was cut by 2 bases, the J end by 1 base, with 10 bases between. Assay used: immunoSEQ multiplex PCR; TCRdb lists only in-frame clones, some missing. The data show 19,000 or so clones, about 88% seen once. This record belongs to a study of OX40 agonist ivuxolimab in advanced cancers. On the study more broadly: The study treated patients with ivuxolimab, an agonistic anti-OX40 (CD134) antibody. Mean age roughly 65 years, range about 23 to 80; around 80% male. Dose-escalation patients were diagnosed with hepatocellular carcinoma, melanoma, renal cell cancer or head and neck cancer. General study points: Clonal expansion from baseline to week 6 occurred in both CD4+ and CD8+ T cells.

The TCR sequence derives from an adult with an advanced solid tumor such as melanoma, head and neck, liver or kidney cancer. The starting material was CD4+ or CD8+ T cells sorted from blood, obtained in a trial of the OX40 agonist ivuxolimab. V is TRBV27 and J is TRBJ2-3; D uncertain. DNA of the CDR3: TGTGCCAGCAGTTTAGGGATGGATGGCACAGATACGCAGTATTTT. Translating it yields CASSLGMDGTDTQYF.